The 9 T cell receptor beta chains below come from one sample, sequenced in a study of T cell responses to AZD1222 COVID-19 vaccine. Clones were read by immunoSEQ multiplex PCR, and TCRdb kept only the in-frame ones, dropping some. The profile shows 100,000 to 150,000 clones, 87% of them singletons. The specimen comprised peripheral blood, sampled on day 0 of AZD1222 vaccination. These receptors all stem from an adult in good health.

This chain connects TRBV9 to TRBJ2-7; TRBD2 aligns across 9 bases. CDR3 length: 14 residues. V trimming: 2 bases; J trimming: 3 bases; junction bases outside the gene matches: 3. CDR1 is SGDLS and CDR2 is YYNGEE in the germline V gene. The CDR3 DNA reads TGTGCCAGCAGCGTGGGTAGCGGGGGCTACGAGCAGTACTTC. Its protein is CASSVGSGGYEQYF.

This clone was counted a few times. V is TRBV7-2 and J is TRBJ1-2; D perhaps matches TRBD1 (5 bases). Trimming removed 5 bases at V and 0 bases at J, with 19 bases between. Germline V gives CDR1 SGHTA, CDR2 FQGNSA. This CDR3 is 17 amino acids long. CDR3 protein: CASSGRDSNSANYGYTF. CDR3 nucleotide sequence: TGTGCCAGCAGCGGACGGGACTCAAACTCGGCTAACTATGGCTACACCTTC. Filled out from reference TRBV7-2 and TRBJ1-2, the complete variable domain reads GAGVSQSPSNKVTEKGKDVELRCDPISGHTALYWYRQSLGQGLEFLIYFQGNSAPDKSGLPSDRFSAERTGGSVSTLTIQRTQQEDSAVYLCASSGRDSNSANYGYTFGSGTRLTVV.

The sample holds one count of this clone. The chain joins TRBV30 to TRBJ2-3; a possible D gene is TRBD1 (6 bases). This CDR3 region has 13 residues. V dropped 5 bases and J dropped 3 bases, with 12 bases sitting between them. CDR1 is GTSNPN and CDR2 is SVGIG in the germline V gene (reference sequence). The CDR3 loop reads CAWGQRLTDTQYF. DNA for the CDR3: TGTGCCTGGGGACAGCGACTAACAGATACGCAGTATTTT.

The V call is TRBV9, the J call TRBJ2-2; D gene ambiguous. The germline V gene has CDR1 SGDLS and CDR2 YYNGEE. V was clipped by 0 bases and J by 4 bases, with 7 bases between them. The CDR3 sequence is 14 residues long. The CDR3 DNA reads TGTGCCAGCAGCGTAGGGGCAGGCACCGGGGAGCTGTTTTTT. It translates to CASSVGAGTGELFF. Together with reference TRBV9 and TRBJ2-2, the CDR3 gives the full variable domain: DSGVTQTPKHLITATGQRVTLRCSPRSGDLSVYWYQQSLDQGLQFLIQYYNGEERAKGNILERFSAQQFPDLHSELNLSSLELGDSALYFCASSVGAGTGELFFGEGSRLTVL.

CDR3 residues: CASSEQRGRLRQNEQFF. For the CDR3, the DNA is TGTGCCAGCAGTGAGCAGCGGGGAAGATTAAGGCAAAATGAGCAGTTCTTC. This sequence joins TRBV25-1 and TRBJ2-1, with TRBD2 matching 7 bases. Germline CDR1 reads MGHDK; CDR2 reads SYGVNS. V shed 3 bases and J 7 bases; nucleotides not matched to a gene: 15. The length of the CDR3 is 17 residues. Together with reference TRBV25-1 and TRBJ2-1, the CDR3 gives the full variable domain: EADIYQTPRYLVIGTGKKITLECSQTMGHDKMYWYQQDPGMELHLIHYSYGVNSTEKGDLSSESTVSRIRTEHFPLTLESARPSHTSQYLCASSEQRGRLRQNEQFFGPGTRLTVL.

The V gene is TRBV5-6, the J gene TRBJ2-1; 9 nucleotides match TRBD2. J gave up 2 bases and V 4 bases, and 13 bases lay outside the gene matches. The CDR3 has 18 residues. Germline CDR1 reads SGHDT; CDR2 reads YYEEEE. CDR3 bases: TGTGCCAGCAGCCCCGGGGGTAGCGGGGGCAGGGCCTACAATGAGCAGTTCTTC. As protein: CASSPGGSGGRAYNEQFF.

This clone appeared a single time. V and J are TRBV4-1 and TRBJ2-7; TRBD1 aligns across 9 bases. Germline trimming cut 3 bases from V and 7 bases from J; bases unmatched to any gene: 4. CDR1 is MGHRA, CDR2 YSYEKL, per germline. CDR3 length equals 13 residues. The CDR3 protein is CASSHGTGREQYF. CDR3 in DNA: TGCGCCAGCAGCCACGGGACAGGGAGGGAGCAGTACTTC.

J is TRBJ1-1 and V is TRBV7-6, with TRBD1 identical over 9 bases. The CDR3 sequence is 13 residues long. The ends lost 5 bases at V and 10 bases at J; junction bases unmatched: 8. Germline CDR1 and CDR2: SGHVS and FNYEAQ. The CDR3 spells CASSPRDRAGAFF. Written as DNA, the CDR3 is TGTGCCAGCAGCCCGAGGGACAGGGCGGGAGCTTTCTTT. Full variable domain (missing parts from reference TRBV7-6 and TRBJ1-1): GAGVSQSPRYKVTKRGQDVALRCDPISGHVSLYWYRQALGQGPEFLTYFNYEAQQDKSGLPNDRFSAERPEGSISTLTIQRTEQRDSAMYRCASSPRDRAGAFFGQGTRLTVV.

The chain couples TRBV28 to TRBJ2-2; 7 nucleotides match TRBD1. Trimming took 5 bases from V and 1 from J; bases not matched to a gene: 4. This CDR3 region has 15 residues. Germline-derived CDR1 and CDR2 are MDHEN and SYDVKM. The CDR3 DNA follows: TGTGCCAGCAGTACGGGACAGTTGAACACCGGGGAGCTGTTTTTT. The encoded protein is CASSTGQLNTGELFF.